These 26 T cell receptor beta chains came from one sample sequenced in a study of blood T cell repertoires in COVID-19. Clones were sequenced by immunoSEQ multiplex PCR, and TCRdb holds only the in-frame ones, with some missing. This table holds 150,000 to 200,000 clones, 75% to 85% found once. Sequenced material: peripheral blood. The origin of the receptors is a woman in her thirties or forties with COVID-19, enrolled during active disease.

This chain connects TRBV5-6 to TRBJ1-2; weak D call: TRBD1 (6 bases). V lost 4 bases and J 4 bases, leaving 11 bases between the germline ends. The length of the CDR3 is 13 residues. Germline loops: CDR1 SGHDT, CDR2 YYEEEE. The CDR3 loop is CASSHDRSYGYTF. In DNA form, the CDR3 reads TGTGCCAGCAGCCACGACAGGAGCTATGGCTACACCTTC.

The gene calls are TRBV15 and TRBJ2-4; TRBD2 matches 10 bases. Germline values: CDR1 LNHNV, CDR2 YYDKDF (reference sequence). The CDR3 runs to 21 residues. The ends lost 0 bases at V and 1 base at J; junction bases unmatched: 15. CDR3 sequence reads: CATSRDLGSGRSNYAKNIQYF. The DNA for the CDR3 is TGTGCCACCAGCAGAGATCTAGGTAGCGGGAGGTCAAACTACGCCAAAAACATTCAGTACTTC.

In its sample, this clone was seen many times. V gene TRBV2 combines with J gene TRBJ2-7, with a tentative D call TRBD1 (5 bases). V was shortened by 6 bases and J by 6 bases, with 12 bases between the two germline ends. CDR1 and CDR2 (germline): SNHLY, FYNNEI. The CDR3 loop spans 12 amino acids. The CDR3 protein is CASSQGISEQYF. Written as DNA, the CDR3 is TGTGCCAGCAGCCAGGGAATTAGCGAGCAGTACTTC.

The CDR3 sequence: CASSAPRSGDTQYF. The CDR3, as DNA: TGCGCCAGCAGTGCACCCCGGAGCGGAGATACGCAGTATTTT. This chain links TRBV10-1 with TRBJ2-3, with D possibly TRBD2 on 5 matching bases. This CDR3 comprises 14 residues. V lost 4 bases and J 5 bases, leaving 13 bases between the germline ends. Germline CDR1 WNHNN, CDR2 SYGVQD (reference sequence).

The chain uses TRBV21-1 and TRBJ1-1; TRBD1, as called in the table, went unchecked against the DNA. TRBV21-1 is noted as a pseudogene. The CDR3 totals 15 residues. In nucleotides, the CDR3 is TGTGCCAGCAGCCCCTGGACAACTATAAGGGGTGAAGCTTTCTTT. As protein: CASSPWTTIRGEAFF.

This clone has only one observation. This rearrangement joins TRBV30 to TRBJ2-5; TRBD2 might be the D (6 bases). Germline-derived CDR1 and CDR2 are GTSNPN and SVGIG (reference sequence). V was trimmed by 1 base and J by 4 bases, leaving 16 bases between them. The CDR3 covers 15 residues. The CDR3 loop is CAWSGGAGVGETQYF. The CDR3 DNA follows: TGTGCCTGGAGTGGGGGAGCGGGTGTGGGAGAGACCCAGTACTTC.

This chain uses TRBV5-4 with TRBJ2-7; D not certain. The CDR3 sequence is 12 residues long. Trimming left V 4 bases short and J 6 bases short, with 11 bases between. Germline values: CDR1 SGHNT, CDR2 YYREEE (reference sequence). Written as DNA, the CDR3 is TGTGCCAGCAGCCGCGCCCTTACCGAGCAGTACTTC. This codes for CASSRALTEQYF.

The chain carries TRBV19 and TRBJ1-1, with D uncertain. The CDR3 has 17 amino acids. Germline CDR1 LNHDA, CDR2 SQIVND (reference sequence). Deletions cut 1 base from V and 1 base from J, with 16 bases between. The CDR3 nucleotides read TGTGCCAGTAGTATAGGGGCCATGTCAGTCCAGAACACTGAAGCTTTCTTT. This sequence encodes CASSIGAMSVQNTEAFF. Drawing the rest from reference TRBV19 and TRBJ1-1, the complete variable domain is DGGITQSPKYLFRKEGQNVTLSCEQNLNHDAMYWYRQDPGQGLRLIYYSQIVNDFQKGDIAEGYSVSREKKESFPLTVTSAQKNPTAFYLCASSIGAMSVQNTEAFFGQGTRLTVV.

V and J are TRBV9 and TRBJ2-3; 10 nucleotides line up with TRBD1. V dropped 0 bases and J dropped 2; count of bases not matched to a gene: 3. This CDR3 contains 16 residues. Germline CDR1 and CDR2: SGDLS and YYNGEE. The CDR3 nucleotides read TGTGCCAGCAGCGTAGTGGGGACAGGGGTCACAGATACGCAGTATTTT. This codes for CASSVVGTGVTDTQYF.

V is TRBV4-2 and J is TRBJ1-4, with 7 bases matching TRBD1. This CDR3 comprises 16 residues. J lost 7 bases, V lost 1 base, and 9 bases had no gene match. CDR1 is LGHNA, CDR2 YNFKEQ, per germline. This CDR3 reads CASSQGPTGTGEKLFF. DNA for the CDR3: TGTGCCAGCAGCCAAGGTCCGACAGGGACTGGTGAAAAACTGTTTTTT.

The CDR3 protein is CASSHSLTTGSGNTIYF. CDR3 sequence (DNA): TGTGCCAGCAGCCACTCCCTCACGACAGGATCCGGAAACACCATATATTTT. V and J are TRBV4-2 and TRBJ1-3, with D possibly TRBD1 on 6 matching bases. V lost 3 bases, J lost 4 bases, and 19 bases lay in between. CDR3 length equals 17 residues. The germline V gene has CDR1 LGHNA and CDR2 YNFKEQ.

This sequence joins TRBV6-5 and TRBJ1-1; D ambiguous. CDR1 and CDR2 from the germline V gene are MNHEY and SVGAGI. The CDR3 is 11 amino acids. V lost 6 bases to trimming and J lost 2 bases, with 4 bases between them. The CDR3 nucleotides are TGTGCCAGCAGGCGCAACACTGAAGCTTTCTTT. It translates to CASRRNTEAFF.

The rearrangement joins TRBV3-1 (or the pseudogene TRBV3-2) to TRBJ1-1; 7 positions match TRBD1. The J segment lost 4 bases and the V segment lost 4 bases, leaving 12 bases of the junction unmatched. CDR1 is LGHDT, CDR2 YNNKEL, per germline (reference sequence). There are 16 residues in the CDR3. The CDR3 nucleotides read TGTGCCAGCAGCCGCGACAGGGTAAGGACGGTCACTGAAGCTTTCTTT. Its translation is CASSRDRVRTVTEAFF.

The chain recombines TRBV24-1 with TRBJ1-2; 8 bases map to TRBD1. CDR3 length: 17 amino acids. Germline-derived CDR1 and CDR2 are KGHDR and SFDVKD. V was clipped by 7 bases and J by 3 bases; unmatched bases: 15. The CDR3 here is CATRLVFKGQGDYGYTF. CDR3 nucleotide sequence: TGTGCCACCAGGTTAGTATTTAAAGGACAGGGTGACTATGGCTACACCTTC.

The rearrangement joins TRBV7-2 to TRBJ2-1, with D unclear. Germline V gene data show CDR1 as SGHTA and CDR2 as FQGNSA. The CDR3 sequence is 15 residues long. V was shortened by 5 bases and J by 0 bases, with 11 bases between the two germline ends. In nucleotides, the CDR3 is TGTGCCAGCAGCACTTTCTTCGGCTCCTACAATGAGCAGTTCTTC. As protein: CASSTFFGSYNEQFF.

This clone was observed a handful of times. The chain couples TRBV25-1 to TRBJ1-1, with TRBD1 as a possible D gene (6 bases). V was cut by 8 bases and J by 5 bases, with 6 bases left in between. Germline CDR1 reads MGHDK; CDR2 reads SYGVNS. CDR3 length: 10 residues. The CDR3 region has the DNA TGTGCCAGCGGACAGACTGAAGCTTTCTTT. It codes for CASGQTEAFF. Combining the CDR3 with reference TRBV25-1 and TRBJ1-1 gives the whole variable domain EADIYQTPRYLVIGTGKKITLECSQTMGHDKMYWYQQDPGMELHLIHYSYGVNSTEKGDLSSESTVSRIRTEHFPLTLESARPSHTSQYLCASGQTEAFFGQGTRLTVV.

This chain links TRBV5-1 with TRBJ2-7; the match to TRBD1 covers 7 bases. Per the germline V gene, CDR1 is SGHRS and CDR2 is YFSETQ. With V trimmed by 0 bases and J by 6 bases, 3 bases remained unmatched. CDR3 length: 13 amino acids. The CDR3 sequence: CASSLETGSEQYF. DNA of the CDR3: TGCGCCAGCAGCTTGGAGACAGGGAGCGAGCAGTACTTC.

The V and J genes are TRBV9 and TRBJ1-3; D is uncertain. In germline, CDR1 is SGDLS, CDR2 YYNGEE. Trimming removed 1 base at V and 0 bases at J, with 14 bases between. There are 17 residues in the CDR3. CDR3 in amino acids: CASSVSSMASSGNTIYF. The CDR3 DNA follows: TGTGCCAGCAGCGTATCAAGTATGGCTTCCTCTGGAAACACCATATATTTT.

The chain uses TRBV29-1 and TRBJ2-1, with TRBD2 identical over 9 bases. Germline CDR1 and CDR2: SQVTM and ANQGSEA. Trimming at V came to 2 bases and at J to 9 bases, leaving 8 bases not matched to a gene. The CDR3 is 14 residues long. CDR3 amino acids: CSVEWLAGSTEQFF. CDR3 in DNA: TGCAGCGTTGAATGGCTAGCGGGAAGCACTGAGCAGTTCTTC.

The chain recombines TRBV6-4 with TRBJ2-1, with D possibly matching TRBD1 (5 bases). This CDR3 has 15 residues. Trimming removed 0 bases from V and 9 bases from J, with 15 bases in between. Germline loops: CDR1 MRHNA, CDR2 SNTAGT. CDR3 sequence (DNA): TGTGCCAGCAGTGACTCCACAGGCGCCTGGGGTGAGCAGTTCTTC. It encodes CASSDSTGAWGEQFF.

The chain combines TRBV9 with TRBJ2-1; 8 positions agree with TRBD1. Per the germline V gene, CDR1 is SGDLS and CDR2 is YYNGEE. This CDR3 region has 16 residues. V lost 0 bases to trimming and J lost 5 bases; unmatched junction nucleotides: 7. The CDR3 coding sequence is TGTGCCAGCAGCGTAGAAGATAGCAGGGGGCACAATGAGCAGTTCTTC. Translation: CASSVEDSRGHNEQFF.

The rearrangement joins TRBV29-1 to TRBJ2-2, with D perhaps matching TRBD2 (5 bases). The CDR3 has 14 amino acids. The V and J ends lost 8 bases and 3 bases respectively, with 16 bases between them. From germline, CDR1 is SQVTM and CDR2 ANQGSEA. CDR3 protein: CSTKEGADTGELFF. In DNA form, the CDR3 reads TGCAGCACTAAAGAGGGAGCGGACACCGGGGAGCTGTTTTTT.

The rearrangement uses TRBV19 and TRBJ1-4; no clear D. Germline CDR1 is LNHDA and CDR2 is SQIVND (reference sequence). V lost 5 bases and J lost 7, with 17 bases in between. The CDR3 is 15 amino acids. As DNA, the CDR3 is TGTGCCAGTAGTCCACAGTCAGAGACCGCTGAAAAACTGTTTTTT. This sequence encodes CASSPQSETAEKLFF.

This clone was detected a few times. This chain connects TRBV7-7 to TRBJ2-5; 9 nucleotides line up with TRBD2. CDR1 and CDR2 from the germline V gene are SSHAT and FNYEAQ (reference sequence). V shed 1 base, J shed 5 bases, and the junction held 8 bases outside the gene matches. This CDR3 has 16 amino acids. The CDR3 sequence is CASSLGGSGRGETQYF. DNA for the CDR3: TGTGCCAGCAGCTTAGGTGGTAGCGGGAGAGGGGAGACCCAGTACTTC.

In this sample, this clone turned up once. The rearrangement links TRBV3-1 (or the pseudogene TRBV3-2) to TRBJ2-2; 8 bases are a match to TRBD1. This CDR3 comprises 16 residues. Germline V gene data show CDR1 as LGHDT and CDR2 as YNNKEL (reference sequence). The trim removed 4 bases at V and 3 bases at J, leaving 7 bases unmatched. The CDR3 coding sequence is TGTGCCAGCAGCCTACTGACAGGGGTTGACACCGGGGAGCTGTTTTTT. Its translation is CASSLLTGVDTGELFF.

The V call is TRBV29-1, the J call TRBJ2-3; 8 bases are a match to TRBD1. The ends lost 3 bases at V and 5 bases at J; junction bases unmatched: 10. CDR1 SQVTM and CDR2 ANQGSEA come from the germline V gene. CDR3 size: 15 residues. The chain's CDR3 is CSVDYGTGEKDTQYF. Written as DNA, the CDR3 is TGCAGCGTTGATTATGGGACAGGAGAGAAAGATACGCAGTATTTT.